The clone carrying this T cell receptor beta chain was picked up a small number of times. This specimen belongs to a study of blood T cell repertoires in COVID-19. Study overall: Spain, Italy and the United States supplied samples that represented acute and convalescent COVID-19. PBMCs, B-cell-depleted T cells, or T cells provided the cDNA or gDNA that made up the material.

CDR1 and CDR2 (germline): SGHRS, YFSETQ. Trimming at V came to 2 bases and at J to 2 bases, leaving 4 bases not matched to a gene. The CDR3 sequence is 16 residues long. Per the original methods: Amplification of reference gene primers provided the estimated nucleated cell counts. Assay used: immunoSEQ multiplex PCR; TCRdb lists only in-frame clones, some missing. D and trimming were read from the DNA, whereas the V and J calls and clone size are those reported in that table. The profile shows some 150,000 clones, approximately 82% of them singletons. The chain combines TRBV5-1 with TRBJ2-2, with TRBD1 matching over 9 bases. The specimen sequenced was peripheral blood. This TCR was sampled from a human donor in a cohort sampled during active COVID-19. CDR3 nucleotides: TGCGCCAGCAGCTTAAACAGGGGGCGCAACACCGGGGAGCTGTTTTTT. This gives the protein CASSLNRGRNTGELFF. The complete variable domain, with remaining parts taken from reference TRBV5-1 and TRBJ2-2, reads KAGVTQTPRYLIKTRGQQVTLSCSPISGHRSVSWYQQTPGQGLQFLFEYFSETQRNKGNFPGRFSGRQFSNSRSEMNVSTLELGDSALYLCASSLNRGRNTGELFFGEGSRLTVL.